These T cell receptor beta chains were read from a single sample in a study of cytotoxic CD8 clonotypes in ibrutinib-treated CLL. Some clones are missing from TCRdb's copy, which holds only in-frame ones; the method was immunoSEQ multiplex PCR. The sample consists of 200,000 to 250,000 clones, 70% of them appearing once. The material sequenced was PBMCs, taken after 12 months of ibrutinib treatment. The receptor set was obtained from a human donor with chronic lymphocytic leukemia. CDR3s include the opening cysteine and the closing phenylalanine or tryptophan. The order of the fields is V gene, clone size, J gene, CDR3 length, D gene, CDR3 protein, CDR3 DNA. The D gene is left open where the match is weak. Part of the rows lack a size; the others show once, few, many or a class for expanded clones.

TRBV12-1	few	TRBJ1-2	14	-	CASSFVSGRYGYTF	TGTGCCAGCAGCTTTGTATCAGGACGCTATGGCTACACCTTC
TRBV5-8	-	TRBJ2-3	15	-	CASSTPGLSTDTQYF	TGTGCCAGCAGCACACCGGGACTTAGCACAGATACGCAGTATTTT
TRBV6-1	-	TRBJ1-1	15	-	CASSEAGRGLSEAFF	TGTGCCAGCAGTGAAGCGGGCAGGGGACTATCTGAAGCTTTCTTT
TRBV6-1	few	TRBJ2-7	12	-	CASSEAGGEQYF	TGTGCCAGCAGTGAAGCTGGGGGCGAGCAGTACTTC
TRBV9	-	TRBJ2-5	14	TRBD2	CASSVTSDQETQYF	TGTGCCAGCAGCGTTACTAGCGACCAAGAGACCCAGTACTTC
TRBV21-1	few	TRBJ2-7	13	-	CASSKVGGYEQYF	TGTGCCAGCAGCAAAGTTGGGGGGTACGAGCAGTACTTC
TRBV9	-	TRBJ2-2	16	-	CASSVGFARNTGELFF	TGTGCCAGCAGCGTAGGATTCGCGCGGAACACCGGGGAGCTGTTTTTT
TRBV9	few	TRBJ1-2	16	-	CASSPPVGQDNYGYTF	TGTGCCAGCAGCCCCCCAGTTGGCCAGGATAACTATGGCTACACCTTC
TRBV25-1	-	TRBJ1-5	14	-	CASSEQKSNQPQHF	TGTGCCAGCAGTGAACAGAAAAGCAATCAGCCCCAGCATTTT
TRBV7-2	-	TRBJ1-5	15	TRBD1	CASSLQGASNQPQHF	TGTGCCAGCAGCCTACAGGGGGCCAGCAATCAGCCCCAGCATTTT
TRBV2	-	TRBJ2-7	15	-	CASSAPLRGAYEQYF	TGTGCCAGCAGTGCTCCTCTCCGGGGCGCCTACGAGCAGTACTTC
TRBV11-2	-	TRBJ2-7	16	TRBD2	CASSLGLAGGAHEQYF	TGTGCCAGCAGCTTAGGACTAGCGGGAGGTGCCCACGAGCAGTACTTC
TRBV19	few	TRBJ1-2	14	TRBD1	CASTTRQGFYGYTF	TGTGCCAGTACCACCAGACAGGGTTTCTATGGCTACACCTTC
TRBV4-2	-	TRBJ2-1	16	TRBD2	CASSQDGGAGGLEQFF	TGTGCCAGCAGCCAAGATGGGGGAGCGGGGGGGCTTGAGCAGTTCTTC
TRBV28	few	TRBJ1-1	13	-	CASSWGGNTEAFF	TGTGCCAGCAGTTGGGGGGGGAACACTGAAGCTTTCTTT
TRBV10-1	-	TRBJ2-7	13	TRBD2	CARAGGEHREQYF	TGCGCCAGGGCTGGGGGGGAACACCGGGAGCAGTACTTC
TRBV12-5	-	TRBJ1-5	13	-	CASGWDTDQPQHF	TGTGCTAGTGGTTGGGACACAGATCAGCCCCAGCATTTT
TRBV5-1	-	TRBJ2-1	15	TRBD2	CASSLTAGGSNEQFF	TGCGCCAGCAGCTTGACAGCGGGGGGCAGCAATGAGCAGTTCTTC
TRBV19	-	TRBJ2-7	14	TRBD2	CASSISSGRNEQYF	TGTGCCAGTAGTATAAGTAGCGGGAGGAACGAGCAGTACTTC
TRBV27	-	TRBJ1-3	16	-	CASIPWDWKSGNTIYF	TGTGCCAGCATCCCCTGGGACTGGAAATCTGGAAACACCATATATTTT
TRBV19	few	TRBJ1-5	13	-	CASSGQLYQPQHF	TGTGCCAGTAGCGGACAGCTTTATCAGCCCCAGCATTTT
TRBV30	-	TRBJ2-7	13	-	CAWAARVLYEQYF	TGTGCCTGGGCGGCTAGGGTCCTCTACGAGCAGTACTTC
TRBV12-2	-	TRBJ1-5	18	-	CASRQRKSGRESNQPQHF	TGTGCAAGTCGCCAAAGAAAGTCAGGGCGAGAGAGCAATCAGCCCCAGCATTTT
TRBV6-5	few	TRBJ1-1	13	-	CASMRQGNTEAFF	TGTGCCAGCATGAGGCAAGGGAACACTGAAGCTTTCTTT
TRBV18	-	TRBJ2-5	14	-	CASSPAQGWETQYF	TGTGCCAGCTCACCCGCCCAGGGCTGGGAGACCCAGTACTTC
TRBV9	few	TRBJ2-3	16	TRBD1	CASSVDRGLGTDTQYF	TGTGCCAGCAGCGTAGACAGGGGGCTTGGCACAGATACGCAGTATTTT
TRBV10-2	-	TRBJ2-1	13	TRBD1	CASSGTGHNEQFF	TGCGCCAGCAGCGGGACAGGGCACAATGAGCAGTTCTTC
TRBV28	-	TRBJ2-1	17	-	CASSSWGGGSTYNEQFF	TGTGCCAGCAGTTCATGGGGGGGCGGGAGTACCTACAATGAGCAGTTCTTC
TRBV6-6	few	TRBJ1-5	12	-	CATSAGRGPQHF	TGTGCCACCAGTGCGGGGCGGGGACCCCAGCATTTT
TRBV30	-	TRBJ1-3	15	TRBD1	CAWSVGQGGGNTIYF	TGTGCCTGGAGTGTTGGACAGGGGGGCGGAAACACCATATATTTT
TRBV12-5	-	TRBJ1-1	12	-	CASGRGDAEAFF	TGTGCTAGTGGTCGGGGTGACGCTGAAGCTTTCTTT
TRBV6-5	-	TRBJ1-3	14	-	CASSPTYSGNTIYF	TGTGCCAGCAGCCCGACCTACTCTGGAAACACCATATATTTT
TRBV4-2	few	TRBJ1-2	14	-	CASRARGRTFGYTF	TGTGCCAGCAGAGCCAGGGGACGAACTTTTGGCTACACCTTC
TRBV7-9	once	TRBJ2-1	16	TRBD2	CASSPERGSSYNEQFF	TGTGCCAGCAGCCCCGAGCGGGGTAGCTCCTACAATGAGCAGTTCTTC
TRBV2	-	TRBJ2-2	11	TRBD2	CASNSGTELFF	TGTGCCAGCAATAGCGGGACAGAGCTGTTTTTT
TRBV5-1	-	TRBJ2-7	17	-	CASSLAFPRTENYEQYF	TGCGCCAGCAGCTTGGCCTTCCCTCGGACGGAAAACTACGAGCAGTACTTC
TRBV10-2	-	TRBJ1-2	14	-	CASSESAGNYGYTF	TGCGCCAGCAGTGAGTCGGCAGGGAACTATGGCTACACCTTC
TRBV6-1	-	TRBJ2-2	15	TRBD2	CASTRLAGDIGELFF	TGTGCCAGCACCCGACTAGCGGGGGATATCGGGGAGCTGTTTTTT
TRBV28	-	TRBJ2-5	14	-	CASSHQYRAETQYF	TGTGCCAGCAGCCATCAGTACAGGGCCGAGACCCAGTACTTC
TRBV28	few	TRBJ2-1	16	TRBD1	CASSLSKGALGREQFF	TGTGCCAGCAGTTTAAGTAAGGGGGCGCTGGGAAGGGAGCAGTTCTTC
TRBV30	few	TRBJ1-3	13	-	CAWTADSGNTIYF	TGTGCCTGGACAGCTGACTCTGGAAACACCATATATTTT
TRBV6-5	once	TRBJ1-5	15	TRBD1	CASRDRGGDNQPQHF	TGTGCCAGCAGGGACAGGGGAGGCGACAATCAGCCCCAGCATTTT